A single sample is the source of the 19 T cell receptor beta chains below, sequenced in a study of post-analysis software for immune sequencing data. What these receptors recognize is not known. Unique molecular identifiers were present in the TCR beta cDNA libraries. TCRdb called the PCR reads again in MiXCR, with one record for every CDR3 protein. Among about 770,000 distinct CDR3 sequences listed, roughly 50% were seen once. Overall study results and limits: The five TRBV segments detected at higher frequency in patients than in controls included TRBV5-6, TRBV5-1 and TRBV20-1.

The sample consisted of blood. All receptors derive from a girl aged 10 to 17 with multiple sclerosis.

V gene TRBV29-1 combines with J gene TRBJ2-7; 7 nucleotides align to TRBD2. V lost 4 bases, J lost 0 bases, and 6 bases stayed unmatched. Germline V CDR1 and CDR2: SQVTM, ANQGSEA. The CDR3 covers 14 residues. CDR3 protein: CSVVLGGSSYEQYF. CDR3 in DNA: TGCAGCGTTGTACTGGGAGGGAGCTCCTACGAGCAGTACTTC.

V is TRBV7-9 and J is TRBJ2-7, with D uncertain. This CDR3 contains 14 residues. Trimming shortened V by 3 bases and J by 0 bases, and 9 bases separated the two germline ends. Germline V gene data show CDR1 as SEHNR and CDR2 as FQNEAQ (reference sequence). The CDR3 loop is CASSFEGNSYEQYF. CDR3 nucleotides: TGTGCCAGCAGCTTCGAAGGGAACTCCTACGAGCAGTACTTC.

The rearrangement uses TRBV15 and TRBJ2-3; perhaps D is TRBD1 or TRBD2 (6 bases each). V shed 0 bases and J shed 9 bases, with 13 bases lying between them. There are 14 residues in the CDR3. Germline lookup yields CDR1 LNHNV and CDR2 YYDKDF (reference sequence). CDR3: CATSRDLGGRTQYF. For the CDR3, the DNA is TGTGCCACCAGCAGAGATCTAGGGGGGAGAACGCAGTATTTT.

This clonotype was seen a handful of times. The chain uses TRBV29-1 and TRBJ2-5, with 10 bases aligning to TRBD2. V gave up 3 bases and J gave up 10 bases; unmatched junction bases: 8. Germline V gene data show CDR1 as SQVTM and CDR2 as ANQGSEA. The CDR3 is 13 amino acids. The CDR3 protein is CSVESTSGNGQYF. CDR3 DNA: TGCAGCGTTGAGTCTACTAGCGGGAACGGCCAGTACTTC.

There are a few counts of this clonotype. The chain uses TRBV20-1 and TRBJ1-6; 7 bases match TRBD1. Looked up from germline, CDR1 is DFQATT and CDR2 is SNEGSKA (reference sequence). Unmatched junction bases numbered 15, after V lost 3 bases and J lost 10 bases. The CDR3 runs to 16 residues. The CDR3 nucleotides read TGCAGTGCTAGCCCAACAGGGGAGGAAAGAGGGTCACCCCTCCACTTT. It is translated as CSASPTGEERGSPLHF.

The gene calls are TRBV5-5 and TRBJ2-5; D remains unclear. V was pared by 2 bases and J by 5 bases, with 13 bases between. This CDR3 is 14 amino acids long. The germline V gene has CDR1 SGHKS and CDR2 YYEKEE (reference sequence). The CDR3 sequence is CASSFETVGETQYF. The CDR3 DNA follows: TGTGCCAGCAGCTTTGAAACGGTCGGGGAGACCCAGTACTTC.

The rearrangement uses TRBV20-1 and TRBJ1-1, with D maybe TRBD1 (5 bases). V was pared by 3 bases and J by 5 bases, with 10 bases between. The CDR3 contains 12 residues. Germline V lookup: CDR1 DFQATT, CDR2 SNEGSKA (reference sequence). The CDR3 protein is CSARGVRTEAFF. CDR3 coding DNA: TGCAGTGCTAGGGGGGTTCGGACTGAAGCTTTCTTT.

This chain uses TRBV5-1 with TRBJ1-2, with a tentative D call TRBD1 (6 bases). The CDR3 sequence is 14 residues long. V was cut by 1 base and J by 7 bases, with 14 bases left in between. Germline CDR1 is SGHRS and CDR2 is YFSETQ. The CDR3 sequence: CASSLRRGPGGYTF. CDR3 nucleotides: TGCGCCAGCAGCTTGCGTCGGGGGCCGGGTGGCTACACCTTC.

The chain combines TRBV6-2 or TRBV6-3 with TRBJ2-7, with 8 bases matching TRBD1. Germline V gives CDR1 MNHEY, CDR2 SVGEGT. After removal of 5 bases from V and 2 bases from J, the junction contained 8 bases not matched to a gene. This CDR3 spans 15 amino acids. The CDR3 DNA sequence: TGTGCCAGCAGTGACAAGGGACAGGTCCCCTACGAGCAGTACTTC. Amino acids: CASSDKGQVPYEQYF.

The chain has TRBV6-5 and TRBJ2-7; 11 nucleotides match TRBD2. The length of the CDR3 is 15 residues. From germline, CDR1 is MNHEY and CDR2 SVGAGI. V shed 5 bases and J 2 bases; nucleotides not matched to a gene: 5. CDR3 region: CASSATSGAPYEQYF. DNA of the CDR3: TGTGCCAGCAGTGCGACTAGCGGGGCCCCCTACGAGCAGTACTTC.

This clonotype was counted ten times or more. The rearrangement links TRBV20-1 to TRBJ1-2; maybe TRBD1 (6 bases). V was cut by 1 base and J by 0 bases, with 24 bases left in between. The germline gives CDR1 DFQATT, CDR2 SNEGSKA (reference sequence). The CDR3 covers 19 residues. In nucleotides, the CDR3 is TGCAGTGCTAGAGCGGACAGAGCTAGCCCCCTGAATACTAACTATGGCTACACCTTC. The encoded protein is CSARADRASPLNTNYGYTF.

The CDR3 region is CSANPGLAGPYEQYF. The CDR3 DNA is TGCAGTGCTAATCCGGGACTAGCGGGGCCCTACGAGCAGTACTTC. The V gene is TRBV20-1, the J gene TRBJ2-7; 13 bases map to TRBD2. CDR3 length equals 15 residues. The germline gives CDR1 DFQATT, CDR2 SNEGSKA (reference sequence). The junction had 5 bases not matched to a gene; V was cut back by 4 bases and J by 2 bases.

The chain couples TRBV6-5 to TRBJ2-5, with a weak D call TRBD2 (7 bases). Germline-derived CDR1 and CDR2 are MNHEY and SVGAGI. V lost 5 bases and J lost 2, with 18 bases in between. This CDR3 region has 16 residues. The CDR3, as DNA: TGTGCCAGCAGTAGGGGGGGCGTTGGGGTACAAGAGACCCAGTACTTC. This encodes CASSRGGVGVQETQYF.

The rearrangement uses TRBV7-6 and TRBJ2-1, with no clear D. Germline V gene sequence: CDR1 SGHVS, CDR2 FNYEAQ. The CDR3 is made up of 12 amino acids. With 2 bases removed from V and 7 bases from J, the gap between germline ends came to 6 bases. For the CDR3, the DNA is TGTGCCAGCAGCTTAACGTGGAATGAGCAGTTCTTC. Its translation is CASSLTWNEQFF.

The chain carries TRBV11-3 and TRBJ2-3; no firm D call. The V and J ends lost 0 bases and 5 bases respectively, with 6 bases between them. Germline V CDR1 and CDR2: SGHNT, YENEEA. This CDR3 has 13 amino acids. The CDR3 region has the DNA TGTGCCAGCAGCTTAGATCGGCAAGATACGCAGTATTTT. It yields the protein CASSLDRQDTQYF.

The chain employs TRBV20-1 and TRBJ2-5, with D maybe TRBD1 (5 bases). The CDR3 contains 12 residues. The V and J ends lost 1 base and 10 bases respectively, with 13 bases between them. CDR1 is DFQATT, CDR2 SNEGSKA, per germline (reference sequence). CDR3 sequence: CSARVGATDQYF. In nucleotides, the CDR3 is TGCAGTGCTAGAGTAGGGGCCACCGACCAGTACTTC.

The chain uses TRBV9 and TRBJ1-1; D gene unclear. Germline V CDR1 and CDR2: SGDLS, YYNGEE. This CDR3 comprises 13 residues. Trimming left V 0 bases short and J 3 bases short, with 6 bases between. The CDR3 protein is CASSVAGDTEAFF. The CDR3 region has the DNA TGTGCCAGCAGCGTAGCCGGGGACACTGAAGCTTTCTTT.

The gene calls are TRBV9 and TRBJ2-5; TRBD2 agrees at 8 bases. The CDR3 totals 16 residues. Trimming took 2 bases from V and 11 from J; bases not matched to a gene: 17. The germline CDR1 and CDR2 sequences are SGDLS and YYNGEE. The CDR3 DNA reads TGTGCCAGCAGCGTGGGTCCAAAGCGGGAGCCTCGGGAGCAGTACTTC. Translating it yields CASSVGPKREPREQYF.

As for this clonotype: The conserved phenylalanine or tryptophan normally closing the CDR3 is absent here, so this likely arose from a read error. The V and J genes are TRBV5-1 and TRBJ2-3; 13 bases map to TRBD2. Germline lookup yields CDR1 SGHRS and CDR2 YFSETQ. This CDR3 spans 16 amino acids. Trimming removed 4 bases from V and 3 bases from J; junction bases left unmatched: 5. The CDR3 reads CASSQILAGGTDTQYL. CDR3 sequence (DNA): TGCGCCAGCAGCCAGATACTAGCGGGAGGGACAGATACGCAGTATTTG.